Following are 26 T cell receptor beta chains from one sample sequenced in a study of radiotherapy plus CTLA-4 blockade in lung cancer. Clones were sequenced by immunoSEQ multiplex PCR, and TCRdb holds only the in-frame ones, with some missing. The sample lists 45,000 or so clones, around 72% occurring once. This material consisted of peripheral blood, taken from a patient treated with radiotherapy plus ipilimumab. The receptors were sampled from a human donor with non-small cell lung cancer who had a complete response to radiotherapy plus ipilimumab.

V usage is TRBV20-1 and J usage is TRBJ2-1, with D possibly being TRBD1 (6 bases). V shed 5 bases and J shed 4 bases, with 6 bases lying between them. CDR1 and CDR2 (germline): DFQATT, SNEGSKA (reference sequence). The CDR3 is made up of 11 amino acids. The CDR3 nucleotides are TGCAGTGCTGGACAGTACAATGAGCAGTTCTTC. This gives the protein CSAGQYNEQFF.

V is TRBV11-3 and J is TRBJ2-5; 11 bases align to TRBD1. Germline values: CDR1 SGHNT, CDR2 YENEEA. This CDR3 comprises 16 residues. With V trimmed by 1 base and J by 5 bases, 6 bases remained unmatched. Here the CDR3 reads CASSLGRTGGGETQYF. In nucleotides, the CDR3 is TGTGCCAGCAGCTTAGGCCGGACAGGGGGCGGTGAGACCCAGTACTTC.

The CDR3 region has the DNA TGTGCCAGCAGTTTACCCCCTAGTGGCTACACCTTC. Its protein product is CASSLPPSGYTF. The chain is built from TRBV28 and TRBJ1-2; D remains unclear. CDR3 length: 12 amino acids. V lost 2 bases and J lost 7, with 8 bases in between. The germline V gene has CDR1 MDHEN and CDR2 SYDVKM.

V gene TRBV13 combines with J gene TRBJ2-7; D perhaps matches TRBD2 (6 bases). The CDR3 length is 16 residues. The germline gives CDR1 PRHDT, CDR2 FYEKMQ (reference sequence). V was pared by 5 bases and J by 5 bases, with 22 bases between. The CDR3 protein is CASSPYPGSSGDEQYF. DNA for the CDR3: TGTGCCAGCAGCCCCTATCCCGGGTCCTCGGGGGACGAGCAGTACTTC.

The CDR3 spells CSVGGTSGNNEQFF. The CDR3 DNA sequence: TGCAGCGTTGGAGGGACTAGCGGGAACAATGAGCAGTTCTTC. The chain carries TRBV29-1 and TRBJ2-1; 13 bases fit TRBD2. The CDR3 loop spans 14 amino acids. Germline V gene data show CDR1 as SQVTM and CDR2 as ANQGSEA. Unmatched junction bases numbered 2, after V lost 4 bases and J lost 5 bases.

The rearrangement joins TRBV30 to TRBJ1-6; no clear D. CDR1 is GTSNPN, CDR2 SVGIG, per germline (reference sequence). The CDR3 sequence is 13 residues long. Here the CDR3 reads CGRSAGYNSPLHF. CDR3 DNA: TGTGGGAGGTCCGCGGGGTATAATTCACCCCTCCACTTT.

This chain links TRBV5-1 with TRBJ2-3; TRBD2 might be the D (6 bases). The CDR3 totals 15 residues. Germline V gene sequence: CDR1 SGHRS, CDR2 YFSETQ. Trimming shortened V by 0 bases and J by 6 bases, and 14 bases separated the two germline ends. The CDR3 protein is CASSLALASPDTQYF. The CDR3 DNA follows: TGCGCCAGCAGCTTGGCGCTAGCGTCCCCGGATACGCAGTATTTT.

This chain uses TRBV5-1 with TRBJ2-5; D unresolved. Trimming took 0 bases from V and 5 from J, leaving 14 bases between them. CDR3 size: 15 residues. Germline-derived CDR1 and CDR2 are SGHRS and YFSETQ. The CDR3 sequence is CASSLGHPFGETQYF. The CDR3 region has the DNA TGCGCCAGCAGCTTGGGGCATCCTTTCGGGGAGACCCAGTACTTC.

The rearrangement links TRBV28 to TRBJ1-2; TRBD1 might be the D (6 bases). This CDR3 has 12 amino acids. From germline, CDR1 is MDHEN and CDR2 SYDVKM. V lost 6 bases and J 8 bases, leaving 13 bases between the germline ends. CDR3 coding DNA: TGTGCCAGCAGCCACAGGGTATACGGCTACACCTTC. Translating gives CASSHRVYGYTF.

This clone was observed a few times. This chain joins TRBV27 and TRBJ2-2; D is unresolved. The CDR3 totals 15 residues. Trimming removed 3 bases from V and 9 bases from J, with 17 bases in between. Looked up from germline, CDR1 is MNHEY and CDR2 is SMNVEV (reference sequence). CDR3: CASSFGRKSNWELFF. The CDR3 DNA sequence: TGTGCCAGCAGTTTCGGTAGAAAAAGTAATTGGGAGCTGTTTTTT.

The rearrangement links TRBV15 to TRBJ2-2, with 8 nucleotides matching TRBD1. The V segment lost 1 base and the J segment 1 base; nucleotides outside the gene matches: 2. Germline CDR1 LNHNV, CDR2 YYDKDF (reference sequence). The length of the CDR3 is 16 residues. CDR3: CATSRGDRGNTGELFF. The CDR3 nucleotides read TGTGCCACCAGCAGAGGAGACAGGGGGAACACCGGGGAGCTGTTTTTT.

This clone came up once. DNA of the CDR3: TGTGCCAGCAGCCCAAACAGGGGCTGGATCACTGAAGCTTTCTTT. Residues: CASSPNRGWITEAFF. V gene TRBV7-9 combines with J gene TRBJ1-1; 7 bases match TRBD1. CDR1 and CDR2 (germline): SEHNR, FQNEAQ (reference sequence). The CDR3 runs to 15 residues. The V segment lost 5 bases and the J segment 4 bases; nucleotides outside the gene matches: 10. The full variable domain, its missing parts supplied by reference TRBV7-9 and TRBJ1-1, is DTGVSQNPRHKITKRGQNVTFRCDPISEHNRLYWYRQTLGQGPEFLTYFQNEAQLEKSRLLSDRFSAERPKGSFSTLEIQRTEQGDSAMYLCASSPNRGWITEAFFGQGTRLTVV.

In this sample, this clone turned up once. This chain links TRBV5-4 with TRBJ2-5; 12 bases fit TRBD2. The CDR3 covers 19 residues. Trimming cost V 4 bases and J 1 base; bases outside gene matches: 14. The germline V gene has CDR1 SGHNT and CDR2 YYREEE (reference sequence). CDR3 nucleotide sequence: TGTGCCAGCAGCCCCGGTGGTCGACTAGCGGGAGCCCTCCAAGAGACCCAGTACTTC. Amino acids: CASSPGGRLAGALQETQYF.

The chain combines TRBV7-2 with TRBJ2-7; 8 nucleotides agree with TRBD1. CDR1 is SGHTA and CDR2 is FQGNSA in the germline V gene. The J segment lost 3 bases and the V segment lost 4 bases, leaving 11 bases of the junction unmatched. The CDR3 covers 16 residues. CDR3 nucleotides: TGTGCCAGCAGCTACGGAGACGGGACAGGACGCTACGAGCAGTACTTC. Translation: CASSYGDGTGRYEQYF.

The chain is built from TRBV30 and TRBJ1-4, with 8 bases lining up with TRBD1. Losses at the gene ends were 5 bases for V and 8 bases for J; bases not matched to a gene: 13. This CDR3 spans 15 amino acids. Germline loops: CDR1 GTSNPN, CDR2 SVGIG (reference sequence). The CDR3 sequence is CAWSIGGQGLEKLFF. DNA for the CDR3: TGTGCCTGGTCGATAGGTGGACAGGGTTTAGAAAAACTGTTTTTT.

The J gene is TRBJ2-7, the V gene TRBV29-1; maybe TRBD1 (5 bases). Trimming stripped 5 bases from V and 4 bases from J, with 12 bases between. There are 12 residues in the CDR3. In germline, CDR1 is SQVTM, CDR2 ANQGSEA. The CDR3 DNA reads as TGCAGCGTTCACGACAGTATGTACGAGCAGTACTTC. Translation gives CSVHDSMYEQYF.

This chain links TRBV7-2 with TRBJ1-3; 7 bases agree with TRBD1. Per the germline V gene, CDR1 is SGHTA and CDR2 is FQGNSA. The CDR3 totals 15 residues. The V and J ends lost 4 bases and 4 bases, in that order; junction bases with no gene match: 7. The CDR3, as DNA: TGTGCCAGCAGCTCCGACAGGGTGGGGGGAAACACCATATATTTT. Translating it yields CASSSDRVGGNTIYF.

The chain links TRBV25-1 to TRBJ2-3; 9 positions match TRBD1. CDR1 and CDR2 (germline): MGHDK, SYGVNS. The length of the CDR3 is 15 residues. With V trimmed by 5 bases and J by 7 bases, 10 bases remained unmatched. The CDR3 protein is CASSPTGGILNTQYF. The CDR3 region has the DNA TGTGCCAGCAGTCCGACAGGGGGAATATTAAATACGCAGTATTTT.

CDR3 region: CASHDRVRGTEAFF. The CDR3 DNA follows: TGTGCCAGCCACGACAGGGTTCGCGGCACTGAAGCTTTCTTT. V usage is TRBV19 and J usage is TRBJ1-1; 7 nucleotides match TRBD1. Per germline, CDR1 LNHDA and CDR2 SQIVND (reference sequence). Trimming at V came to 9 bases and at J to 4 bases, leaving 11 bases not matched to a gene. The CDR3 consists of 14 residues.

This chain joins TRBV5-1 and TRBJ1-6; the D gene is possibly TRBD1 (6 bases). Germline values: CDR1 SGHRS, CDR2 YFSETQ. This CDR3 region has 14 residues. The ends were cut back, 3 bases at V and 10 bases at J, with 14 bases in the middle. CDR3: CASSSTSGGSPLHF. CDR3 sequence (DNA): TGCGCCAGCAGCTCAACCTCGGGGGGCTCACCCCTCCACTTT.

This clone was observed a single time. The rearrangement links TRBV6-1 to TRBJ2-6, with a weak D call TRBD2 (5 bases). Per the germline V gene, CDR1 is MNHNS and CDR2 is SASEGT. The CDR3 runs 16 residues. V dropped 2 bases and J dropped 1 base, with 9 bases sitting between them. The CDR3 DNA follows: TGTGCCAGCAGTGAATCCACGGGATCTGGGGCCAACGTCCTGACTTTC. Translated: CASSESTGSGANVLTF.

The V gene is TRBV7-9, the J gene TRBJ2-3, with 7 bases lining up with TRBD1. Germline V gives CDR1 SEHNR, CDR2 FQNEAQ (reference sequence). V lost 3 bases, J lost 3 bases, and 6 bases stayed unmatched. The CDR3 has 15 residues. The CDR3 region is CASSFQGRGTDTQYF. CDR3 nucleotide sequence: TGTGCCAGCAGCTTCCAAGGCAGGGGGACAGATACGCAGTATTTT.

The chain joins TRBV5-1 to TRBJ2-1, with 8 nucleotides matching TRBD2. J lost 5 bases, V lost 3 bases, and 4 bases had no gene match. Germline V gene sequence: CDR1 SGHRS, CDR2 YFSETQ. There are 14 residues in the CDR3. The CDR3 DNA follows: TGCGCCAGCAGCTGGGGACTAGTAGACAATGAGCAGTTCTTC. Translating gives CASSWGLVDNEQFF.

The J gene is TRBJ1-2, the V gene TRBV5-6, with TRBD1 matching over 7 bases. The CDR3 is 15 residues long. The germline CDR1 and CDR2 sequences are SGHDT and YYEEEE. V lost 3 bases and J lost 4; bases outside the gene matches: 9. The CDR3 DNA follows: TGTGCCAGCAGCTCTACGGGACAGTGGGGCTATGGCTACACCTTC. This encodes CASSSTGQWGYGYTF. The full variable domain, its missing parts supplied by reference TRBV5-6 and TRBJ1-2, is DAGVTQSPTHLIKTRGQQVTLRCSPKSGHDTVSWYQQALGQGPQFIFQYYEEEERQRGNFPDRFSGHQFPNYSSELNVNALLLGDSALYLCASSSTGQWGYGYTFGSGTRLTVV.

This chain uses TRBV6-5 with TRBJ2-7, with a possible D match to TRBD1 (6 bases). Germline V gene data show CDR1 as MNHEY and CDR2 as SVGAGI. The CDR3 covers 13 residues. V shed 4 bases and J shed 4 bases, with 11 bases lying between them. The CDR3 loop reads CASSFPGTYEQYF. The CDR3 coding sequence is TGTGCCAGCAGTTTCCCGGGGACATACGAGCAGTACTTC.

The rearrangement uses TRBV7-6 and TRBJ2-5; D possibly corresponds to TRBD2 (5 bases). The CDR3 runs to 17 residues. Per the germline V gene, CDR1 is SGHVS and CDR2 is FNYEAQ. V lost 0 bases and J lost 2, with 16 bases in between. The CDR3 loop is CASSLAKIRGTQETQYF. The CDR3 region has the DNA TGTGCCAGCAGCTTAGCAAAGATCCGGGGAACACAAGAGACCCAGTACTTC.